This T cell receptor beta chain was sequenced during a study of shared clonotypes between healthy human individuals. Sequenced by immunoSEQ multiplex PCR; TCRdb stores in-frame clones only, minus some. The table shows under 1,900,000 clones, with approximately 98.5% occurring only once. Source material: naive CD4+ T cells sorted from blood. Documented subset: CD45RA+ positively selected. The receptor was derived from a man under 40 in good health.

The CDR3 spells CASSIGTGNTYEQYF. The CDR3 coding sequence is TGTGCCAGTAGTATAGGTACAGGGAATACGTACGAGCAGTACTTC. The chain links TRBV19 to TRBJ2-7; a weak D match, TRBD1 (6 bases). CDR1 and CDR2 from the germline V gene are LNHDA and SQIVND (reference sequence). V gave up 1 base and J gave up 4 bases, with 14 bases separating them. This CDR3 region has 15 residues.